This TCR beta chain was retrieved from a study of prognosis after radiotherapy for stage I lung cancer listed by TCRdb under 2021. Notes on the research overall: Between early 2018 and 2019, 20 or so patients with stage I NSCLC were enrolled in Nanjing, China. Stage I lung tumors that were newly diagnosed and primary were found in 14 to 15 patients, while a few patients had oligometastatic NSCLC after surgical resection of the primary tumor. Every patient was deemed medically inoperable, more than ten because of comorbidities and over five because they refused surgery. The cohort comprised 10 to 15 men and 6 or 7 women with a median age of 74.5 years, ranging from about 53 to 84 years. Approximately 13 patients had adenocarcinoma and several had squamous cell carcinoma as the tumor histology. SBRT was delivered in 3 to 5 fractions with a biologically effective dose of at least 100 Gy, and image-guided IMRT or VMAT was used for delivery. In every patient, SBRT was given without any concurrent therapy. After SBRT, distant metastases developed in about 20% of the 19 patients at a median of around seven months, while the remaining 15 patients had no significant progression. Peripheral blood TCR beta repertoires were profiled in stage I NSCLC patients before and after stereotactic body radiotherapy, and the study then linked these repertoires to distant failure. The study took one blood sample before SBRT and one after SBRT from each of 19 patients and sequenced all 38 samples. Here is what the overall study found, with its caveats: All reported P values were unadjusted for multiple comparisons. Differences by metastasis status were reportedly seen in TRBV and TRBJ usage frequencies, involving two V genes at baseline and, after SBRT, roughly nine V genes and two J genes. The small cohort and short follow-up limited the study, so independent validation of the findings is needed. Post-SBRT Shannon entropy and its change from baseline were lower in patients who developed distant metastases; baseline Shannon entropy was not associated with metastases. Tumor specificity of expanded TCR clones was not determined. After SBRT, the number of unique TCR clones decreased (median roughly 9,500 before versus 6,000 to 7,000 after; Wilcoxon paired P=0.011).

All patients had node-negative disease on CT and PET/CT, and none had a history of other malignancies or prior chemotherapy or radiotherapy. Six milliliters of peripheral venous blood were drawn into EDTA tubes at each of two time points. PBMCs were isolated by Ficoll-Paque Plus density-gradient centrifugation. Right after collection, samples were placed at -80 degrees C and kept there until analysis. Two rounds of multiplex PCR were performed to amplify the TCR beta CDR3 region from genomic DNA. In the first round of PCR, primers specific to each TRBV and TRBJ gene were used, and the primer sequences are filed in Chinese patent CN105087789A. The second PCR round used universal primers. The Roche High Pure PCR Template Preparation Kit was used to extract genomic DNA from frozen PBMCs. Paired-end sequencing with 151 bp reads was performed on the libraries using an Illumina HiSeq 3000. As for the original processing: CutAdapt was used to remove raw reads lacking the multiplex PCR primer sequences. Using PEAR, the high-quality paired reads were merged into contigs. By alignment to reference sequences, MiXCR assigned TRB V, D and J gene segments to each contig. To remove sequencing errors, CDR3 sequences were clustered according to base quality and sequence similarity. Diversity was measured as Shannon entropy normalized by the natural log of productive TCR sequence number. To get clonality, Shannon entropy was divided by the natural log of the number of unique clonotypes, and that result was subtracted from one. The Youden index of ROC curves was used to select progression-free survival cut-offs for repertoire metrics, and analyses were performed in R 3.5.3. TCRdb passed the public sequencing reads through fastp at Q25 and MiXCR, retaining productive beta sequences. Duplicate CDR3 protein sequences are folded into a single record with the most common DNA and genes. The V and J calls come from TCRdb's annotation, not from the publication. In this sample the table shows fewer than 35,000 distinct CDR3 sequences, around 48% of which occur a single time. Together, the top ten hold about 15% of the sample.

The CDR3 numbers 17 residues from cysteine through phenylalanine. This entry keeps only the CDR3 DNA: 51 bases, framed from base 1. A distance of 23 bases separates the germline ends of V and J, which lose 3 bases and 5 bases respectively. CDR1 MNHGY and CDR2 SVAAGI are derived from the germline V gene. In the case of this clonotype: What this receptor recognizes is not known. This may come from a read error, since a much larger clone is one base off.

This specimen was PBMCs, taken before or after stereotactic body radiation therapy (not recorded which). The chain is encoded by TRBV6-9 joined to TRBJ2-7; the D gene could be either TRBD1 or TRBD2, each agreeing at 6 bases. This TCR derives from a donor at least 50 years old with non-small cell lung cancer. Here the CDR3 is given as CASSYLPRGQDVNEQYF. The DNA sequence is given as TGTGCCAGCAGTTACCTCCCACGGGGGCAGGACGTCAACGAGCAGTACTTC.